This T cell receptor (beta chain) was identified in a study of blood T cell repertoires in COVID-19. In the study overall: Some COVID-19 samples were acute and others convalescent; all came from the United States, Italy and Spain. Sources were T cells, B-cell-depleted T cells, or PBMCs; the material itself was cDNA or gDNA.

CDR3 length: 14 amino acids. Per the germline V gene, CDR1 is MDHEN and CDR2 is SYDVKM. Trimming took 2 bases from V and 6 from J; bases not matched to a gene: 6. In the authors' workflow: Using reference gene primer amplification, nucleated cell counts were estimated. Profiled with immunoSEQ multiplex PCR; TCRdb holds only in-frame clones, not every one. That table gives V, J and clone size, and the DNA gave D and trimming. The top ten clones hold roughly 10% of a sample with about 70,000 clones, more than 75% of them seen once. The chain is built from TRBV28 and TRBJ1-1, with 7 bases matching TRBD1. This receptor was identified in a young woman with acute or convalescent COVID-19. The sample was peripheral blood. The CDR3 DNA reads as TGTGCCAGCAGTTTAGGACACAGGGGTTCTGAAGCTTTCTTT. This codes for CASSLGHRGSEAFF. Combining the CDR3 with reference TRBV28 and TRBJ1-1 gives the whole variable domain DVKVTQSSRYLVKRTGEKVFLECVQDMDHENMFWYRQDPGLGLRLIYFSYDVKMKEKGDIPEGYSVSREKKERFSLILESASTNQTSMYLCASSLGHRGSEAFFGQGTRLTVV.